Each of the 2 T cell receptor beta chains below was sequenced from the same sample in a study of blood T cells in healthy people across ages. Combining a sample-barcoded 5' primer with a J-beta primer mix, a second PCR ran for roughly 7 to 12 cycles. TCRdb reanalysed the 5' RACE reads using MiXCR and keeps one entry per CDR3 protein. The repertoire has about 730,000 distinct CDR3 sequences, 43% of them found once; the top ten carry under 25%. The sequenced sample was blood. Receptors were obtained from a woman in her fifties or sixties in good health.

This clonotype has at least ten counts. The chain employs TRBV5-1 and TRBJ2-3; no reliable D call. V was clipped by 0 bases and J by 4 bases, with 12 bases between them. This CDR3 has 15 residues. Germline assignment: CDR1 SGHRS and CDR2 YFSETQ. CDR3 coding DNA: TGCGCCAGCAGCTTGGCACAGAAGATTTCAGATACGCAGTATTTT. This translates into CASSLAQKISDTQYF.

In this sample, this clonotype turned up a few times. This chain joins TRBV12-3 or TRBV12-4 and TRBJ2-1; the D gene is possibly TRBD1 (6 bases). This CDR3 is 14 amino acids long. Trimming pared 6 bases from V and 2 bases from J, leaving 11 bases between. The DNA of the CDR3 is TGTGCCAGCAGCCAGGGGTACCCCTACAATGAGCAGTTCTTC. It yields the protein CASSQGYPYNEQFF.